Listed below are T cell receptor beta chains from one sample, sequenced in a study of OX40 agonist ivuxolimab in advanced cancers. Sequenced by immunoSEQ multiplex PCR; TCRdb stores in-frame clones only, minus some. The table records tens of thousands of clones, roughly 85% of them present only once. The input for sequencing was CD4+ or CD8+ T cells sorted from blood, taken in a trial of the OX40 agonist ivuxolimab. The origin of the receptors is an adult with an advanced solid tumor such as melanoma, head and neck, liver or kidney cancer. The CDR3 runs from the conserved cysteine through the conserved F or W. Fields, in order: D gene, V gene, CDR3 length, J gene, clone size, CDR3 DNA, CDR3 protein. The D gene is left open where the match is weak. A row's size may be missing; if present it is once, few, many or a size class.

D gene: TRBD1
V gene: TRBV12-5
CDR3 length: 15
J gene: TRBJ2-3
clone size: NA
CDR3 DNA: TGTGCTAGTGGTCACCCGGGACAGGGAACAGATACGCAGTATTTT
CDR3 protein: CASGHPGQGTDTQYF

D gene: NA
V gene: TRBV15
CDR3 length: 15
J gene: TRBJ2-5
clone size: NA
CDR3 DNA: TGTGCCACCAGCAGAGATCGGGGGGCCCAAGAGACCCAGTACTTC
CDR3 protein: CATSRDRGAQETQYF

D gene: NA
V gene: TRBV10-3
CDR3 length: 14
J gene: TRBJ2-7
clone size: NA
CDR3 DNA: TGTGCCATCAGTGATACGACAGAAGCCTACGAGCAGTACTTC
CDR3 protein: CAISDTTEAYEQYF

D gene: TRBD2
V gene: TRBV6-4
CDR3 length: 20
J gene: TRBJ2-3
clone size: few
CDR3 DNA: TGTGCCAGCATTAGGGGTCCGACCCTACAGACTAGCGGGGGGTCAGATACGCAGTATTTT
CDR3 protein: CASIRGPTLQTSGGSDTQYF

D gene: NA
V gene: TRBV6-5
CDR3 length: 15
J gene: TRBJ1-1
clone size: NA
CDR3 DNA: TGTGCCAGCAGGGGGGCGGGGGCAGGGGACACTGAAGCTTTCTTT
CDR3 protein: CASRGAGAGDTEAFF

D gene: TRBD2
V gene: TRBV9
CDR3 length: 15
J gene: TRBJ2-3
clone size: NA
CDR3 DNA: TGTGCCAGCAGCGTTAGCGGGAGGGGCACAGATACGCAGTATTTT
CDR3 protein: CASSVSGRGTDTQYF

D gene: NA
V gene: TRBV2
CDR3 length: 13
J gene: TRBJ1-1
clone size: NA
CDR3 DNA: TGTGCCAGCAGGAAGGCCGGGGCCGATGAAGCTTTCTTT
CDR3 protein: CASRKAGADEAFF

D gene: TRBD2
V gene: TRBV4-3
CDR3 length: 13
J gene: TRBJ2-3
clone size: once
CDR3 DNA: TGCGCCAGCTCGAGACTAGCTCTAGATACGCAGTATTTT
CDR3 protein: CASSRLALDTQYF

D gene: TRBD1
V gene: TRBV7-9
CDR3 length: 15
J gene: TRBJ1-3
clone size: NA
CDR3 DNA: TGTGCCAGCAGCTTCGACAGGGATACCGGAAACACCATATATTTT
CDR3 protein: CASSFDRDTGNTIYF

D gene: TRBD2
V gene: TRBV10-3
CDR3 length: 14
J gene: TRBJ2-7
clone size: NA
CDR3 DNA: TGTGCCATCAGTGGACTAGCGGGAACCAACGAGCAGTACTTC
CDR3 protein: CAISGLAGTNEQYF

D gene: TRBD2
V gene: TRBV7-2
CDR3 length: 16
J gene: TRBJ2-1
clone size: NA
CDR3 DNA: TGTGCCAGCAGCTCCCTAGGGGCGGGAGGTATCGATGAGCAGTTCTTC
CDR3 protein: CASSSLGAGGIDEQFF

D gene: NA
V gene: TRBV4-3
CDR3 length: 15
J gene: TRBJ1-2
clone size: NA
CDR3 DNA: TGCGCCAGCAGCCAAGATCGTCGGATCTACGATGGCTACACCTTC
CDR3 protein: CASSQDRRIYDGYTF

D gene: NA
V gene: TRBV27
CDR3 length: 14
J gene: TRBJ2-7
clone size: NA
CDR3 DNA: TGTGCCAGCAGTTTACGCAGGGGAGCCTACGAGCAGTACTTC
CDR3 protein: CASSLRRGAYEQYF

D gene: NA
V gene: TRBV27
CDR3 length: 14
J gene: TRBJ1-5
clone size: NA
CDR3 DNA: TGTGCCAGCAGTCCTCAGGGAACAAGGCAGCCCCAGCATTTT
CDR3 protein: CASSPQGTRQPQHF

D gene: NA
V gene: TRBV6-1
CDR3 length: 13
J gene: TRBJ2-4
clone size: NA
CDR3 DNA: TGTGCCAGCAGTGACCTAGCCAAAAACATTCAGTACTTC
CDR3 protein: CASSDLAKNIQYF

D gene: NA
V gene: TRBV6-1
CDR3 length: 14
J gene: TRBJ2-2
clone size: NA
CDR3 DNA: TGTGCCAGCAGTGAAGGACCGTACACCGGGGAGCTGTTTTTT
CDR3 protein: CASSEGPYTGELFF

D gene: TRBD1
V gene: TRBV7-2
CDR3 length: 16
J gene: TRBJ2-5
clone size: NA
CDR3 DNA: TGTGCCAGCAGCTCCGACAGGGTTACGTACCAAGAGACCCAGTACTTC
CDR3 protein: CASSSDRVTYQETQYF

D gene: TRBD2
V gene: TRBV7-8
CDR3 length: 14
J gene: TRBJ2-7
clone size: NA
CDR3 DNA: TGTGCCAGCGGAAGACTAGCGGGAAGCCACGAGCAGTACTTC
CDR3 protein: CASGRLAGSHEQYF

D gene: NA
V gene: TRBV4-1
CDR3 length: 15
J gene: TRBJ1-5
clone size: NA
CDR3 DNA: TGCGCCAGCAGCCAATTGGGAGGGGAGAGTCAGCCCCAGCATTTT
CDR3 protein: CASSQLGGESQPQHF

D gene: TRBD1
V gene: TRBV19
CDR3 length: 15
J gene: TRBJ1-5
clone size: few
CDR3 DNA: TGTGCCAGTAGCTGGACAGGTATAAGCAATCAGCCCCAGCATTTT
CDR3 protein: CASSWTGISNQPQHF

D gene: NA
V gene: TRBV4-2
CDR3 length: 15
J gene: TRBJ2-2
clone size: many
CDR3 DNA: TGTGCCAGCAGCCAAGAGCAGGGGGGAACCGGGGAGCTGTTTTTT
CDR3 protein: CASSQEQGGTGELFF